Listed below are T cell receptor beta chains from one sample, sequenced in a study of read filtering for tumor transcriptome and immune sequencing. From the reads, TCRdb called clonotypes with MiXCR, one entry per CDR3 protein. The sample records roughly 130,000 distinct CDR3 sequences, 13% being singletons. The material sequenced was a population of CD138-negative cells sorted from bone marrow. The receptors were gathered from a donor at least 40 years old with multiple myeloma. Each CDR3 is given with its conserved first and last residue.

CDR3aa,v_gene,j_gene
CASSLARRGSYEQYF,TRBV7-8,TRBJ2-7
CASSLESTVIAYGYTF,TRBV7-2,TRBJ1-2
CATRNTGELFF,TRBV19,TRBJ2-2
CASSPGGGYNEQFF,TRBV18,TRBJ2-1
CASSLGSYPYDEQFF,TRBV11-2,TRBJ2-1
CASSNGTGAGNQPQHF,TRBV5-1,TRBJ1-5
CASSLRLAESQETQYF,TRBV5-1,TRBJ2-5
CSAGTYTDTQYF,TRBV20-1,TRBJ2-3
CASSLPAQFYGYTF,TRBV12-3/TRBV12-4,TRBJ1-2
CASKMDGTTEAFF,TRBV6-1,TRBJ1-1
CASSQDRGDNTDTQYF,TRBV4-2,TRBJ2-3
CASADSHSLGNTIYF,TRBV19,TRBJ1-3
CASSPTGQVADEQYF,TRBV7-2,TRBJ2-7
CASSLTGGSNQPQHF,TRBV7-3,TRBJ1-5
CASSTPKAADTQYF,TRBV7-2,TRBJ2-3
CASSPGTSTFEQYF,TRBV7-2,TRBJ2-7
CSASPLAGGTSYNEQFF,TRBV20-1,TRBJ2-1
CASSRGQGYGYGYTF,TRBV7-6,TRBJ1-2
CASQAQGEADTQYF,TRBV6-6,TRBJ2-3
CASSLATRGGGEKLFF,TRBV5-1,TRBJ1-4
CASRSLEGPSNQPQHF,TRBV19,TRBJ1-5
CASSSLGLAEETQYF,TRBV7-2,TRBJ2-5
CSARDYLAGGRRFF,TRBV20-1,TRBJ2-1
CASILGASGAQETQYF,TRBV7-6,TRBJ2-5
CSASTVYGYTF,TRBV20-1,TRBJ1-2
CASRSSPQSTDTQYF,TRBV5-1,TRBJ2-3
CASSPPGQGTAGAFNEQFF,TRBV7-9,TRBJ2-1
CASSYRQGYEQYF,TRBV4-1,TRBJ2-7
CASSPEGASTDTQYF,TRBV27,TRBJ2-3
CASSSRQIQETQYF,TRBV7-2,TRBJ2-5
CASSPYIATNEKLFF,TRBV6-5,TRBJ1-4
CASSSLRNSPLHF,TRBV5-4,TRBJ1-6
CASSLQGVDTGELFF,TRBV7-9,TRBJ2-2